This TCR beta chain was documented in a study of blood T cell repertoires in COVID-19. Looked up from germline, CDR1 is LNHDA and CDR2 is SQIVND (reference sequence). Trimming removed 6 bases at V and 5 bases at J, with 16 bases between. The CDR3 sequence is 14 residues long. This clone was counted only a few times. Measured with immunoSEQ multiplex PCR; TCRdb has only the in-frame clones, and not every one. The profile covers approximately 210,000 clones, with over 75% appearing a single time and 9.5% to 13% taken by the ten largest. The sequencing sample was made of peripheral blood. This sequence joins TRBV19 and TRBJ1-2; D possibly corresponds to TRBD1 (6 bases). The TCR was taken from a man between 50 and 59 years old with COVID-19, enrolled during active disease. The CDR3: CASRESGTQYGYTF. For the CDR3, the DNA is TGTGCCAGTAGGGAATCCGGGACACAGTATGGCTACACCTTC.